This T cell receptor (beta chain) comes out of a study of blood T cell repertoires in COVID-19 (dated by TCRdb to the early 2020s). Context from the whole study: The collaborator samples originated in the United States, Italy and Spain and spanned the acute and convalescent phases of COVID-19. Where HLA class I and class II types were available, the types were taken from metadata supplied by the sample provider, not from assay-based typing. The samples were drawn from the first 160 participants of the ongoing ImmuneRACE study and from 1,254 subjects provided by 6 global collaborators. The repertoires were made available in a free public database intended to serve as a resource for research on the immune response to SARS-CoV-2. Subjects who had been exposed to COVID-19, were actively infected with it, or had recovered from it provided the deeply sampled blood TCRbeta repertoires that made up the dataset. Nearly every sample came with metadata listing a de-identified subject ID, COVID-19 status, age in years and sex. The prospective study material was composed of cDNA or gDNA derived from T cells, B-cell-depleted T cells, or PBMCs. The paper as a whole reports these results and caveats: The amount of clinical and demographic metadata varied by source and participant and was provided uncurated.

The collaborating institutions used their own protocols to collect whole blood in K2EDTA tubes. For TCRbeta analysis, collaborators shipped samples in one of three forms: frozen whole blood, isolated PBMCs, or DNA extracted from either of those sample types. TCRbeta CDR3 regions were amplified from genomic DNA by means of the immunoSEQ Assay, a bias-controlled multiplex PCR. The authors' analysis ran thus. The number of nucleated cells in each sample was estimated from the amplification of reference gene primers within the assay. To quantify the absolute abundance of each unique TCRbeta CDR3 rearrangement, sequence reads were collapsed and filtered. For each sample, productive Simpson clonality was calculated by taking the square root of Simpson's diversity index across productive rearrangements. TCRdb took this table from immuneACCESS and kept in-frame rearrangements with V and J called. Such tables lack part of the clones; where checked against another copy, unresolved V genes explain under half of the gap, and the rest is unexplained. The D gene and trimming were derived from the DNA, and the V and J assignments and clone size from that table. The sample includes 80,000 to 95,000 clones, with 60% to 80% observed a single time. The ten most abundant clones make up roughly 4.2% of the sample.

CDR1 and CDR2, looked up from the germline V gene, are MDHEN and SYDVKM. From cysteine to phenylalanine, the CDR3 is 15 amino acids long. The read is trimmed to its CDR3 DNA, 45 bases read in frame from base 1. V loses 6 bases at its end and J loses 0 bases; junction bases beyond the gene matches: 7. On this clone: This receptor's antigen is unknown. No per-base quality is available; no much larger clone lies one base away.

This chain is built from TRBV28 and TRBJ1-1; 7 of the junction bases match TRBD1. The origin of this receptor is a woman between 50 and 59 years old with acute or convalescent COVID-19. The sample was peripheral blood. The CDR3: CASSPPDRLNTEAFF. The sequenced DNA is TGTGCCAGCAGCCCCCCGGACAGGTTGAACACTGAAGCTTTCTTT.